These 9 T cell receptor beta chains were all obtained from the same sample, sequenced in a study of blood T cell repertoires in COVID-19. The data were produced by immunoSEQ multiplex PCR, yet TCRdb's version contains in-frame clones alone and is incomplete. The data contain more than 60,000 clones, 86% of them singletons. The specimen was peripheral blood. These receptors were taken from a man in his fifties or sixties with active COVID-19.

The V and J genes are TRBV5-1 and TRBJ2-7, with D uncertain. The germline V gene encodes CDR1 SGHRS and CDR2 YFSETQ. There are 13 residues in the CDR3. V lost 1 base to trimming and J lost 5 bases, with 10 bases between them. CDR3 protein: CASSLLEVDEQYF. Here the CDR3 DNA reads TGCGCCAGCAGCTTGTTAGAGGTAGACGAGCAGTACTTC.

The gene calls are TRBV5-4 and TRBJ1-1; 7 bases are a match to TRBD1. The junction had 15 bases not matched to a gene; V was cut back by 4 bases and J by 3 bases. Germline V lookup: CDR1 SGHNT, CDR2 YYREEE (reference sequence). The length of the CDR3 is 17 residues. CDR3 in amino acids: CASSPSGGVLSYTEAFF. The CDR3 bases are TGTGCCAGCAGCCCGTCAGGGGGTGTGCTTTCTTACACTGAAGCTTTCTTT.

The CDR3 DNA sequence: TGTGCCAGCGGGAATAGCGGAGGCCATGAGCAGTTCTTC. This gives the protein CASGNSGGHEQFF. The chain combines TRBV6-5 with TRBJ2-1; weak D call: TRBD2 (6 bases). Germline V gives CDR1 MNHEY, CDR2 SVGAGI. The V and J ends lost 8 bases and 8 bases respectively, with 16 bases between them. The length of the CDR3 is 13 residues.

In its sample, this clone was seen once. The chain has TRBV21-1 and TRBJ1-6; the table gives TRBD1 as D, unverified against the DNA. TRBV21-1 is a listed pseudogene. The CDR3 covers 15 residues. CDR3 protein: CASSKVGGWDSPLHF. The CDR3 nucleotides read TGTGCCAGCAGCAAAGTAGGGGGATGGGATTCACCCCTCCACTTT.

The chain couples TRBV7-8 to TRBJ2-5, with 8 bases that match TRBD2. In germline, CDR1 is SGHVS, CDR2 FQNEAQ. The CDR3 is 16 residues long. With V trimmed by 2 bases and J by 5 bases, 10 bases remained unmatched. CDR3 residues: CASSLLSGRSGETQYF. DNA of the CDR3: TGTGCCAGCAGCTTACTCAGCGGGAGATCGGGGGAGACCCAGTACTTC.

In regard to this clone: Other DNA variants within this sample encode the same CDR3. The chain couples TRBV19 to TRBJ2-5, with 12 bases aligning to TRBD2. The CDR3 runs 15 residues. The ends lost 5 bases at V and 9 bases at J; junction bases unmatched: 10. The germline CDR1 and CDR2 sequences are LNHDA and SQIVND (reference sequence). The CDR3 region has the DNA TGTGCCAGTAGTGCCACTAGCGGGGGGCCCCCGGCCCAGTACTTC. Translating it yields CASSATSGGPPAQYF.

The chain uses TRBV12-3 or TRBV12-4 and TRBJ2-3; maybe TRBD2 (5 bases). Trimming shortened V by 6 bases and J by 4 bases, and 8 bases separated the two germline ends. CDR3 length: 12 amino acids. The CDR3 here is CASSAGPDTQYF. DNA for the CDR3: TGTGCCAGCAGCGCGGGCCCAGATACGCAGTATTTT.

The rearrangement uses TRBV7-6 and TRBJ2-5, with D possibly matching TRBD2 (6 bases). This CDR3 region has 16 residues. V lost 2 bases and J lost 2, with 15 bases in between. CDR1 SGHVS and CDR2 FNYEAQ come from the germline V gene. CDR3 in amino acids: CASSLFGAGGQETQYF. Here the CDR3 DNA reads TGTGCCAGCAGCTTATTTGGAGCGGGTGGTCAAGAGACCCAGTACTTC.

This clone was counted only a few times. This chain connects TRBV28 to TRBJ1-2; D possibly corresponds to TRBD1 (6 bases). V was pared by 9 bases and J by 2 bases, with 7 bases between. The V gene's germline CDR1 is MDHEN and CDR2 SYDVKM. This CDR3 region has 11 residues. The DNA for the CDR3 is TGTGCCAGTACAGGGAACTATGGCTACACCTTC. It encodes CASTGNYGYTF.